These T cell receptor beta chains were read from a single sample in a study of cytomegalovirus exposure and HLA in healthy donors. Profiling relied on immunoSEQ multiplex PCR, and the TCRdb table lists in-frame clones only, not all of them. Found here are 160,000 or so clones, 82% of them singletons; the top ten hold under 8%. The sample was PBMCs. The receptor set was obtained from a woman between 50 and 59 years old in good health and CMV-seropositive. CDR3s include the opening cysteine and the closing phenylalanine or tryptophan. The order of the fields is V gene, D gene, J gene, clone size, CDR3 DNA, CDR3 protein. The D gene is left open where the match is weak. Rows give clone size only sometimes, using once, few, many, or a class for an expanded clone.

TRBV27,NA,TRBJ1-4,NA,TGTGCCAGCAGGCCCTTTGGGGCCCCTAACTCTGGAAAACTGTTTTTT,CASRPFGAPNSGKLFF
TRBV29-1,NA,TRBJ2-6,NA,TGCAGCGTTGATGCAGGGACTGGGGCCAACGTCCTGACTTTC,CSVDAGTGANVLTF
TRBV7-8,TRBD1,TRBJ1-2,NA,TGTGCCAGCAGCACACGACAGGGCTATGGCTACACCTTC,CASSTRQGYGYTF
TRBV4-3,NA,TRBJ2-1,NA,TGCGCCAGCAGCCAAGATCTGGCTCCGAACGAGCAGTTCTTC,CASSQDLAPNEQFF
TRBV6-1,TRBD1,TRBJ1-4,NA,TGTGCCAGCAGTTCTGGACAGGGGGCGCGAAAACTGTTTTTT,CASSSGQGARKLFF
TRBV7-2,TRBD1,TRBJ1-3,once,TGTGCCAGCAGCCCCCGGGACAGGGCCTTATATTTT,CASSPRDRALYF
TRBV6-1,TRBD2,TRBJ2-2,NA,TGTGCCAGCAGTGTGGGAGGGACCGGGGAGCTGTTTTTT,CASSVGGTGELFF
TRBV30,NA,TRBJ1-1,NA,TGTGCCTGGAGTGTACTTGGCACTGAAGCTTTCTTT,CAWSVLGTEAFF
TRBV12-5,NA,TRBJ2-1,NA,TGTGCTAGTGGTTTGGTAATCGACAATGAGCAGTTCTTC,CASGLVIDNEQFF
TRBV4-2,NA,TRBJ2-7,NA,TGTGCCAGCAGCCAAGGGCCATTTGAGCAGTACTTC,CASSQGPFEQYF
TRBV2,NA,TRBJ2-7,NA,TGTGCCAGCAGTGAAGGGCAGGGCGGCGACGAGCAGTACTTC,CASSEGQGGDEQYF
TRBV4-3,NA,TRBJ1-2,NA,TGCGCCAGCAGCCAACCGGGGATGCATGGCTACACCTTC,CASSQPGMHGYTF
TRBV18,NA,TRBJ2-6,NA,TGTGCCAGCTCACCAACGGGAGGGGCCAACGTCCTGACTTTC,CASSPTGGANVLTF
TRBV2,NA,TRBJ2-3,NA,TGTGCCAGCAGTGAGTCGCGGGGGCCCACAGATACGCAGTATTTT,CASSESRGPTDTQYF
TRBV6-1,NA,TRBJ2-7,NA,TGTGCCAGCAGTGAATCAGGGGTCCTCTACGAGCAGTACTTC,CASSESGVLYEQYF
TRBV6-1,NA,TRBJ2-3,NA,TGTGCCAGCAGTGAGGGGGGTACAGATACGCAGTATTTT,CASSEGGTDTQYF
TRBV7-9,TRBD1,TRBJ1-5,NA,TGTGCCAGCAACAGGGGGGATCAACCCCAGCATTTT,CASNRGDQPQHF
TRBV4-2,TRBD1,TRBJ1-6,NA,TGTGCCAGCAGCCAAGAACAGGGGGGGAATTCACCCCTCCACTTT,CASSQEQGGNSPLHF
TRBV5-1,NA,TRBJ1-1,NA,TGCGCCAGCAGCTGGCTAGGGGCCGCTGTGAACACTGAAGCTTTCTTT,CASSWLGAAVNTEAFF
TRBV2,NA,TRBJ1-5,once,TGTGCCAGCAGTGGGTCCCGAACCAGGCCCCAGCATTTT,CASSGSRTRPQHF
TRBV9,NA,TRBJ1-1,NA,TGTGCCAGCAGCGTAACGACAGATGGGCTCGCTGAAGCTTTCTTT,CASSVTTDGLAEAFF
TRBV6-5,NA,TRBJ2-7,NA,TGTGCCAGCACCTCTACAGGGACCGAGCAGTACTTC,CASTSTGTEQYF
TRBV9,TRBD1,TRBJ1-3,NA,TGTGCCAGCAGCGAGACAGGGTCGGCTGGAAACACCATATATTTT,CASSETGSAGNTIYF
TRBV19,TRBD1,TRBJ1-1,NA,TGTGCCAGTAGTAAAGTGAAGACAGGGGTCACTGAAGCTTTCTTT,CASSKVKTGVTEAFF
TRBV5-3,TRBD2,TRBJ2-3,NA,TGTGCCAGAAGCCATAAGGGACTAGCGGGGGGGCCGAGTACGCAGTATTTT,CARSHKGLAGGPSTQYF
TRBV10-3,TRBD1,TRBJ2-7,NA,TGTGCCATCAGTGGGGGACAGGGAGAGTTGGGGCAGTACTTC,CAISGGQGELGQYF
TRBV11-2,TRBD1,TRBJ1-3,NA,TGTGCCAGCAGCTTATCTCCCGGGACAGGGGGTAACACCATATATTTT,CASSLSPGTGGNTIYF
TRBV7-8,TRBD1,TRBJ1-5,NA,TGTGCCAGCACCGGGACAGGGAAAAAGCCCCAGCATTTT,CASTGTGKKPQHF
TRBV27,NA,TRBJ1-3,NA,TGTGCCAGCAGTTTGGGCGGGACCCTCGGAAACACCATATATTTT,CASSLGGTLGNTIYF
TRBV9,NA,TRBJ2-1,NA,TGTGCCAGCAGCGTAGAGCCGGGGGGCGCCTACAATGAGCAGTTCTTC,CASSVEPGGAYNEQFF
TRBV7-3,TRBD1,TRBJ2-2,NA,TGTGCCAGCAGCTTAAACAGGGGGAACACCGGGGAGCTGTTTTTT,CASSLNRGNTGELFF
TRBV14,NA,TRBJ1-2,once,TGTGCCAGCAGCCCCCAGGGCTGGAGCTACACCTTC,CASSPQGWSYTF
TRBV2,TRBD1,TRBJ2-1,NA,TGTGCCAGCAGTGAGCACAGGGGATCAACAAGTGAGCAGTTCTTC,CASSEHRGSTSEQFF
TRBV19,NA,TRBJ1-2,NA,TGTGCCAGTACCCCCTCCCAGGGTGGCTACACCTTC,CASTPSQGGYTF
TRBV5-4,TRBD1,TRBJ2-7,NA,TGTGCCAGCAGTCGGACAGGCGCCTACGAGCAGTACTTC,CASSRTGAYEQYF
TRBV10-2,TRBD2,TRBJ2-2,NA,TGCGCCAGCAGTGAAGTAATAGCGGGGGGCTCCGGGGAGCTGTTTTTT,CASSEVIAGGSGELFF
TRBV14,NA,TRBJ1-2,NA,TGTGCCAGCAGCCAATCCGGGTTCGACTATGGCTACACCTTC,CASSQSGFDYGYTF
TRBV28,TRBD1,TRBJ1-5,NA,TGTGCCAGCAGTGTTCCTCAGGGGGCGCTTCGGCAGCCCCAGCATTTT,CASSVPQGALRQPQHF
TRBV29-1,TRBD1,TRBJ1-5,NA,TGCAGCGTAGCACAGGGGCACGGCAATCAGCCCCAGCATTTT,CSVAQGHGNQPQHF
TRBV2,TRBD2,TRBJ2-2,NA,TGTGCCAGCAGTCGCAGCGGGGTGGACACCGGGGAGCTGTTTTTT,CASSRSGVDTGELFF
TRBV7-8,TRBD1,TRBJ2-3,NA,TGTGCCAGCAGCACGACAGGGGTCCTCAGCATAGATACGCAGTATTTT,CASSTTGVLSIDTQYF
TRBV7-9,TRBD2,TRBJ2-1,NA,TGTGCCAGCAGCCGGACTAGCGGGGGGACCTACAATGAGCAGTTCTTC,CASSRTSGGTYNEQFF
TRBV7-8,NA,TRBJ1-1,NA,TGTGCCAGCAGTCTAACGGCAGGATATATGAACACTGAAGCTTTCTTT,CASSLTAGYMNTEAFF
TRBV5-4,NA,TRBJ2-7,NA,TGTGCCAGCAGCCTAGTTACCTACGAGCAGTACTTC,CASSLVTYEQYF
TRBV7-9,NA,TRBJ2-7,once,TGTGCCAGCAGCCCCATGTCCACGAGCTCCTACGAGCAGTACTTC,CASSPMSTSSYEQYF
TRBV10-3,TRBD2,TRBJ2-1,NA,TGTGCCATCAGTTTAGCGGGGGGATACAATGAGCAGTTCTTC,CAISLAGGYNEQFF
TRBV29-1,NA,TRBJ1-1,NA,TGCAGCGGAGTGACTGTGAACACTGAAGCTTTCTTT,CSGVTVNTEAFF
TRBV2,TRBD1,TRBJ1-2,NA,TGTGCCAGCAGTGACGGGACAGCCTTTACCTATGGCTACACCTTC,CASSDGTAFTYGYTF
TRBV6-1,NA,TRBJ1-5,NA,TGTGCCAGCAGTGAAAGCCTCGGAGGGATCAATCAGCCCCAGCATTTT,CASSESLGGINQPQHF